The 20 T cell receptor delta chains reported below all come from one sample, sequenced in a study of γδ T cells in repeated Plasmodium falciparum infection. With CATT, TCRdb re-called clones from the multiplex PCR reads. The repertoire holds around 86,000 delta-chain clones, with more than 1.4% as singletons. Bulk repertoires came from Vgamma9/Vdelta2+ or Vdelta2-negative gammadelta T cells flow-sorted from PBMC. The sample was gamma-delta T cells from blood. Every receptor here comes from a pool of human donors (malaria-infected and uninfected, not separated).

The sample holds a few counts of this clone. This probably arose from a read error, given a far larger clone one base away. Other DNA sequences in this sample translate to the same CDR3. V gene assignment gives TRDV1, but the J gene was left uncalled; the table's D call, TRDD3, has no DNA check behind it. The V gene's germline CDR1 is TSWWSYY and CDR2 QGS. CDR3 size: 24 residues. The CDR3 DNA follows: TGTGCTCTTGGGGAACTCGTATTAATTTCAGGGAGTGGGGGATACGAAGGGTACACCGATAAACTCATCTTC. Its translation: CALGELVLISGSGGYEGYTDKLIF.

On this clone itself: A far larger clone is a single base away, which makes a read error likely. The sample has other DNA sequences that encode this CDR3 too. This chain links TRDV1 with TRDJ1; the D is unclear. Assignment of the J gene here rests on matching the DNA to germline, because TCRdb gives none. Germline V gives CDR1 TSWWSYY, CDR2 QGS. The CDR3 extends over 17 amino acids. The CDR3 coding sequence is TGTGCCCTTGGACATCCTTTGCCGCCTAGTCCGACCGATAAACTCATCTTT. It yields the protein CALGHPLPPSPTDKLIF.

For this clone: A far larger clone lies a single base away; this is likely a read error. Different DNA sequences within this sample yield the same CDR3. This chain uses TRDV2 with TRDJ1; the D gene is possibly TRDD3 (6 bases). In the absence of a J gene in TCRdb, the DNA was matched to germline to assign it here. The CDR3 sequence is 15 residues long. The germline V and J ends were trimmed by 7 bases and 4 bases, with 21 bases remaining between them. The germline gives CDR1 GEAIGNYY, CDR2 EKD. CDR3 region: CACDVVGGQGDKLIF. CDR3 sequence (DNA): TGTGCCTGCGACGTGGTGGGGGGCCAAGGCGATAAACTCATCTTT.

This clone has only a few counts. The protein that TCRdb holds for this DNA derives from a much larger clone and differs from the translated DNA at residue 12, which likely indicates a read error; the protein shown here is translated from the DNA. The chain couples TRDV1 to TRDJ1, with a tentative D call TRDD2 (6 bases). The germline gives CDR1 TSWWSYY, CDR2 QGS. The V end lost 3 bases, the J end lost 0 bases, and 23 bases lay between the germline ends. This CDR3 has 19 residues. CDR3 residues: CALGEAFPSLLRYTDKLIF. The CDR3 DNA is TGTGCTCTTGGGGAGGCCTTCCCTTCTTTACTCAGGTACACCGATAAACTCATCTTT.

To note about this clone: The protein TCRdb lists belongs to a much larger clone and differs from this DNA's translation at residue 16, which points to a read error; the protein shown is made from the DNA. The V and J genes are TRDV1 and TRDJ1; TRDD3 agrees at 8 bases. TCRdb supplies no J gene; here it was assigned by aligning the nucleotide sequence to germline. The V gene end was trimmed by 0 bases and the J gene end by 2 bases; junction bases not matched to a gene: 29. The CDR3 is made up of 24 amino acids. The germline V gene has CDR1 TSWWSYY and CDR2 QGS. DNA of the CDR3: TGTGCTCTTGGGGAACTTAGAAGATATACCCCTCGGGGGATATGGTGGGGGGAAACCGATAAACTCATCTTT. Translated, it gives CALGELRRYTPRGIWWGETDKLIF.

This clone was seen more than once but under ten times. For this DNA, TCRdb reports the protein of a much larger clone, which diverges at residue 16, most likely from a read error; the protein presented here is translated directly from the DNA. Here the CDR3 reads CALGELFLGSWGNTDELIF. CDR3 coding DNA: TGTGCTCTTGGGGAACTTTTTCTGGGAAGTTGGGGGAACACCGATGAACTCATCTTT. The rearrangement uses TRDV1 and TRDJ1, with 7 bases lining up with TRDD3. No J gene was available from TCRdb, and it was assigned here by a germline match of the DNA. Germline V CDR1 and CDR2: TSWWSYY, QGS. This CDR3 is 19 amino acids long.

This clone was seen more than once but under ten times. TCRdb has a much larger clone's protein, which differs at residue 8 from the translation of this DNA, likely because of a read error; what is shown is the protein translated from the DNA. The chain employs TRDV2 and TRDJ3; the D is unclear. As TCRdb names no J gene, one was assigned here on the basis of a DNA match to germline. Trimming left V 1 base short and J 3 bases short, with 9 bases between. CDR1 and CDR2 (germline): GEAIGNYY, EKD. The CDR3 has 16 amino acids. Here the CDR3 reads CACDTPGFWDTRQMFF. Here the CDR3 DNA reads TGTGCCTGTGACACACCAGGATTCTGGGACACCCGACAGATGTTTTTC.

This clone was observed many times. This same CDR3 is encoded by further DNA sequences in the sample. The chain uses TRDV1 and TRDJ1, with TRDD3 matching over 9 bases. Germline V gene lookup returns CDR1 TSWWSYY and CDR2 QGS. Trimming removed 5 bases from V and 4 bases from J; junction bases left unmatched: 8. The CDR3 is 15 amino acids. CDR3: CALGPYWGTGDKLIF. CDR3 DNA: TGTGCTCTTGGGCCGTACTGGGGGACCGGCGATAAACTCATCTTT.

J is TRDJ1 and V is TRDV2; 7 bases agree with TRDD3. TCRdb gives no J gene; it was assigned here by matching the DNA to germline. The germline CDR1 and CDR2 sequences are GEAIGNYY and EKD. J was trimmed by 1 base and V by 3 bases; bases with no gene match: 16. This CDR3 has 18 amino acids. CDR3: CACDPLLGGSGVTDKLIF. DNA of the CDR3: TGTGCCTGTGACCCCCTGCTCGGGGGATCCGGGGTCACCGATAAACTCATCTTT.

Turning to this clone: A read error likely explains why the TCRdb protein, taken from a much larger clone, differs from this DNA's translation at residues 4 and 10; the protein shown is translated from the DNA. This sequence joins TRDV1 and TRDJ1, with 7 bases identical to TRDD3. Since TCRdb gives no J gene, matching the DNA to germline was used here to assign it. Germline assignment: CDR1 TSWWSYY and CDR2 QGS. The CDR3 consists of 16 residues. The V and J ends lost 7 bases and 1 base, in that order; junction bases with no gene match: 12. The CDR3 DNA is TGTGCTCTTGTGGGCGTAAAGGGGGATGTCACCGATAAACTCATCTTT. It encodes CALVGVKGDVTDKLIF.

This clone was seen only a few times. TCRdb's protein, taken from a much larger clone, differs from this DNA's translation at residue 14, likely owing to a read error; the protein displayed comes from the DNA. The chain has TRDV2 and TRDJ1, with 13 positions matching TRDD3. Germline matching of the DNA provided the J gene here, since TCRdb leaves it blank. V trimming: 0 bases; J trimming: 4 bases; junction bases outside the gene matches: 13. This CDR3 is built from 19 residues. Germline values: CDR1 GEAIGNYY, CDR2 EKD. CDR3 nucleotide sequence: TGTGCCTGTGACACCGTGCAACTGGGGGATACGGCGGGGATCGATAAACTCATCTTT. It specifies CACDTVQLGDTAGIDKLIF.

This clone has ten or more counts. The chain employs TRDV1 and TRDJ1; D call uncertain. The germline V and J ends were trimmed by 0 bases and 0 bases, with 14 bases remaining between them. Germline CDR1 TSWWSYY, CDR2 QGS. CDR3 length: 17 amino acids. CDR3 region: CALGELTGKPYTDKLIF. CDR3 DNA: TGTGCTCTTGGGGAACTAACGGGAAAGCCGTACACCGATAAACTCATCTTT.

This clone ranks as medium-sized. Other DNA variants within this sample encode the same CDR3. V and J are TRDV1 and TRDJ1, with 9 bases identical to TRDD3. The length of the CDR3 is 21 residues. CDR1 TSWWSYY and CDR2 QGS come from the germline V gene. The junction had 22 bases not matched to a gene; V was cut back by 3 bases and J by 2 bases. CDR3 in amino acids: CALGDGLLTQQTGGVTDKLIF. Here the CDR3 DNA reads TGTGCTCTTGGGGATGGCCTTCTTACACAACAAACTGGGGGAGTTACCGATAAACTCATCTTT.

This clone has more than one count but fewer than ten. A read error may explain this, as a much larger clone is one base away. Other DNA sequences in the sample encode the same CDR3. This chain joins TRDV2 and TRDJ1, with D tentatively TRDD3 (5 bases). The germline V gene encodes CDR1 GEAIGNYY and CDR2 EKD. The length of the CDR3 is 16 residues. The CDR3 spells CACDTIAGRRTDKLIF. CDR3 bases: TGTGCCTGTGACACCATTGCTGGGCGTCGCACCGACAAACTCATCTTT.

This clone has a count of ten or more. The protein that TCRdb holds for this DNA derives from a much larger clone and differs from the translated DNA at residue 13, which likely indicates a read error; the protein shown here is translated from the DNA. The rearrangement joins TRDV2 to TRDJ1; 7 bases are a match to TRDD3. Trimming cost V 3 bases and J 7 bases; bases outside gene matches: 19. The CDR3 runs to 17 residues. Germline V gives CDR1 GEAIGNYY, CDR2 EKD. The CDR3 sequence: CACDSVLGIPSGGKLIF. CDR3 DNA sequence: TGTGCCTGTGACTCGGTACTGGGGATCCCTTCGGGCGGTAAACTCATCTTT.

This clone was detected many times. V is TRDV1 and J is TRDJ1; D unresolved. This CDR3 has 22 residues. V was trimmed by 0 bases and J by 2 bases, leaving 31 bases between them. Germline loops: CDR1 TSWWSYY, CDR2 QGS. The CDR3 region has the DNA TGTGCTCTTGGGGAACTGAGCCCTCCCACTGCTGGACGGATCCCAACTACCGATAAACTCATCTTT. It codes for CALGELSPPTAGRIPTTDKLIF.

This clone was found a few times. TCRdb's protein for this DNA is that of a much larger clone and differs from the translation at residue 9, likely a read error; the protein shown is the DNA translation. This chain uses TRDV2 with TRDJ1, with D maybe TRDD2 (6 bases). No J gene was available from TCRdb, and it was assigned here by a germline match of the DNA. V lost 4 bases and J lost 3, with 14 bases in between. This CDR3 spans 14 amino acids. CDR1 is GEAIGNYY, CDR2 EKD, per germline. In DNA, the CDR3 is TGTGCCTGTGAGAGGCCTTCCCCTCCCGATAAACTCATCTTT. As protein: CACERPSPPDKLIF.

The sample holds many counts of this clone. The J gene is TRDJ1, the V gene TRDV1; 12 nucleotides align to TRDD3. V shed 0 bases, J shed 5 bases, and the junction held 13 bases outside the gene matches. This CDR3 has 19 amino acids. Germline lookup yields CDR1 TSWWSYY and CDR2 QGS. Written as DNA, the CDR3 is TGTGCTCTTGGGGAACTACCCCCGTACTGGGGGATACCATCAGATAAACTCATCTTT. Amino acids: CALGELPPYWGIPSDKLIF.

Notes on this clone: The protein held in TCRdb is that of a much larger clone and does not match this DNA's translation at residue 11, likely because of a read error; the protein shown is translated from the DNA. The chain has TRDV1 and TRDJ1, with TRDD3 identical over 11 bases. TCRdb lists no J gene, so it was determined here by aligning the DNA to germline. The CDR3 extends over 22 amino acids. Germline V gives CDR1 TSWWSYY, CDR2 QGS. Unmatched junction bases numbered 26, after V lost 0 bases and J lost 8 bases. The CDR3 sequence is CALGELSPSPTLGDTWSPKLIF. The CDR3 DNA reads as TGTGCTCTTGGGGAACTAAGCCCCTCCCCTACTCTGGGGGATACCTGGTCTCCGAAACTCATCTTT.

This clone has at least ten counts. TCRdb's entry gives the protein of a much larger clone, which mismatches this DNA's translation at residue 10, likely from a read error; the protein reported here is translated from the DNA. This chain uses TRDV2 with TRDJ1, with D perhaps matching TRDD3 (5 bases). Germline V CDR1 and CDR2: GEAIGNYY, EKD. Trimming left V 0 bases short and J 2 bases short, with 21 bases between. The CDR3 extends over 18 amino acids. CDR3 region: CACDTLSPRYTGTDKLIF. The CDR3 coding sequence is TGTGCCTGTGACACCCTTTCTCCAAGATATACGGGGACCGATAAACTCATCTTT.